The 23 T cell receptor beta chains given below trace back to one sample, sequenced in a study of graft-versus-host responses after intestinal transplantation. Using immunoSEQ multiplex PCR, the repertoire was profiled, and TCRdb retains in-frame clones only, with some absent. There are 13,000 to 15,000 clones in the sample; roughly 35% occur only once, and 1.1% lies in the top ten. The specimen was alloreactive CD4+ T cells from a mixed lymphocyte reaction culture, collected before intestinal transplant. The subset is: CFSE-low proliferating T cells sorted from roughly six-day pre-transplant mixed lymphocyte reaction (GvH or HvG direction). These receptors came from a human patient who received an intestinal transplant.

The chain combines TRBV4-3 with TRBJ1-4; D is unclear. Germline CDR1 is LGHNA and CDR2 is YSLEER. Trimming stripped 0 bases from V and 0 bases from J, with 5 bases between. The CDR3 runs to 15 residues. DNA of the CDR3: TGCGCCAGCAGCCAAGACAGGACAACTAATGAAAAACTGTTTTTT. Translating it yields CASSQDRTTNEKLFF.

The genes are TRBV30 and TRBJ2-5, with 10 bases that match TRBD2. Per germline, CDR1 GTSNPN and CDR2 SVGIG (reference sequence). J lost 5 bases, V lost 0 bases, and 12 bases had no gene match. The CDR3 is 17 amino acids. The CDR3 protein is CAWSVRRASGGPETQYF. As DNA, the CDR3 is TGTGCCTGGAGTGTACGACGGGCTAGCGGGGGTCCTGAGACCCAGTACTTC.

By frequency in the sample, this clone is medium-sized. This sequence joins TRBV10-3 and TRBJ1-2; D possibly corresponds to TRBD1 (5 bases). Trimming removed 5 bases at V and 4 bases at J, with 5 bases between. The V gene's germline CDR1 is ENHRY and CDR2 SYGVKD. The CDR3 sequence is 11 residues long. In nucleotides, the CDR3 is TGTGCCATCAGTAGGGGCTATGGCTACACCTTC. It encodes CAISRGYGYTF.

This clone was detected only a few times. V is TRBV6-5 and J is TRBJ2-2; D remains unclear. V lost 2 bases and J lost 8, with 18 bases in between. Germline V lookup: CDR1 MNHEY, CDR2 SVGAGI. This CDR3 contains 16 residues. For the CDR3, the DNA is TGTGCCAGCAGTTACCAAATTCCAGGCTTACCGGGGGAGCTGTTTTTT. The encoded protein is CASSYQIPGLPGELFF.

The sample holds a few counts of this clone. The chain recombines TRBV13 with TRBJ2-1; the D is unclear. Germline V lookup: CDR1 PRHDT, CDR2 FYEKMQ (reference sequence). This CDR3 contains 14 residues. With 6 bases removed from V and 5 bases from J, the gap between germline ends came to 14 bases. CDR3: CASSYIGEDNEQFF. The CDR3 region has the DNA TGTGCCAGCAGTTATATCGGTGAGGACAATGAGCAGTTCTTC.

The chain carries TRBV6-5 and TRBJ2-1; tentatively, D is TRBD1 (5 bases). The CDR3 has 14 residues. V dropped 2 bases and J dropped 9 bases, with 14 bases sitting between them. CDR1 is MNHEY, CDR2 SVGAGI, per germline. CDR3 sequence: CASSYRPGSGEQFF. The CDR3 bases are TGTGCCAGCAGTTACAGGCCAGGGTCGGGTGAGCAGTTCTTC.

By sample fraction, this clone is medium-sized. The CDR3 protein is CASSYSQGTYGYTF. CDR3 in DNA: TGTGCCAGCAGTTACTCGCAGGGGACCTATGGCTACACCTTC. J is TRBJ1-2 and V is TRBV6-6; D possibly corresponds to TRBD1 (6 bases). This CDR3 has 14 residues. Germline CDR1 reads MNHNY; CDR2 reads SVGAGI (reference sequence). The V end lost 0 bases, the J end lost 4 bases, and 9 bases lay between the germline ends.

This chain connects TRBV5-1 to TRBJ1-1; D not certain. There are 14 residues in the CDR3. CDR1 SGHRS and CDR2 YFSETQ come from the germline V gene. V lost 4 bases, J lost 6 bases, and 16 bases lay in between. CDR3: CASSPGREGSEAFF. The DNA of the CDR3 is TGCGCCAGCAGCCCCGGCCGAGAGGGCTCTGAAGCTTTCTTT.

The chain's CDR3 is CASSPRQYNEQFF. As DNA, the CDR3 is TGTGCCAGCAGTCCGAGACAGTACAATGAGCAGTTCTTC. The chain couples TRBV27 to TRBJ2-1, with a possible D match to TRBD1 (5 bases). The CDR3 length is 13 residues. Germline V CDR1 and CDR2: MNHEY, SMNVEV (reference sequence). V lost 5 bases and J 4 bases, leaving 9 bases between the germline ends.

The gene calls are TRBV10-2 and TRBJ2-6, with D perhaps TRBD2 (6 bases). V lost 4 bases, J lost 4 bases, and 11 bases lay in between. Germline assignment: CDR1 WSHSY and CDR2 SAAADI. The CDR3 runs to 15 residues. DNA of the CDR3: TGCGCCAGCAGTGTGGGGGGTAGCGGGGCCAACGTCCTGACTTTC. It encodes CASSVGGSGANVLTF.

This clone was seen a few times. V usage is TRBV11-2 and J usage is TRBJ2-1, with 10 bases aligning to TRBD2. CDR3 length: 16 amino acids. The V gene's germline CDR1 is SGHAT and CDR2 FQNNGV. The V gene end was trimmed by 1 base and the J gene end by 4 bases; junction bases not matched to a gene: 4. The CDR3 sequence is CASSLGLAGGYNEQFF. The CDR3 nucleotides are TGTGCCAGCAGCTTAGGATTAGCGGGGGGTTACAATGAGCAGTTCTTC.

V and J are TRBV7-9 and TRBJ2-1, with TRBD1 identical over 9 bases. This CDR3 contains 18 residues. V shed 5 bases and J 5 bases; nucleotides not matched to a gene: 16. The germline V gene encodes CDR1 SEHNR and CDR2 FQNEAQ (reference sequence). CDR3 residues: CASSPIGQGRSRDNEQFF. CDR3 nucleotides: TGTGCCAGCAGCCCAATAGGACAGGGGAGGTCTCGGGACAATGAGCAGTTCTTC.

The chain links TRBV7-2 to TRBJ1-1, with D possibly being TRBD1 (6 bases). The CDR3 runs 13 residues. Trimming pared 5 bases from V and 5 bases from J, leaving 12 bases between. The V gene's germline CDR1 is SGHTA and CDR2 FQGNSA. In nucleotides, the CDR3 is TGTGCCAGCAGCCAACAGGGCGGAACTGAAGCTTTCTTT. It is translated as CASSQQGGTEAFF.

Notes on this clone: The final CDR3 position lacks the conserved phenylalanine or tryptophan, pointing to a likely read error. The chain uses TRBV6-5 and TRBJ1-2; D remains ambiguous. CDR3 length: 15 residues. With 0 bases removed from V and 3 bases from J, the gap between germline ends came to 11 bases. CDR1 is MNHEY, CDR2 SVGAGI, per germline. CDR3 loop: CASSYSVGGYYGYTS. CDR3 nucleotide sequence: TGTGCCAGCAGTTACTCGGTGGGAGGGTACTATGGCTACACCTCC.

Remarks on this clone: At one boundary the junction diverges from the germline segment, which might be a read error. The chain has TRBV27 and TRBJ1-6; 9 nucleotides line up with TRBD1. Looked up from germline, CDR1 is MNHEY and CDR2 is SMNVEV (reference sequence). This CDR3 contains 13 residues. Written as DNA, the CDR3 is TGTGCCAGCAGATCCGGGACAGGGTCACCCTTCCACTTT. Translation: CASRSGTGSPFHF.

This clone was seen a handful of times. J is TRBJ1-2 and V is TRBV7-9; no reliable D call. The CDR3 loop spans 11 amino acids. The V end was cut by 5 bases, the J end by 6 bases, with 7 bases between. Germline V lookup: CDR1 SEHNR, CDR2 FQNEAQ (reference sequence). CDR3 in amino acids: CASSPLDGYTF. CDR3 nucleotide sequence: TGTGCCAGCAGCCCTCTTGATGGCTACACCTTC.

This clone is medium-sized. The V gene is TRBV10-3, the J gene TRBJ2-7; 9 nucleotides agree with TRBD1. Germline V gives CDR1 ENHRY, CDR2 SYGVKD. After removal of 10 bases from V and 2 bases from J, the junction contained 12 bases not matched to a gene. The CDR3 contains 15 residues. CDR3 in DNA: TGTGCCAGTAATCACCCGGGACAGGGAACCTACGAGCAGTACTTC. Its translation is CASNHPGQGTYEQYF.

J is TRBJ1-2 and V is TRBV19; D is unclear. Germline V gives CDR1 LNHDA, CDR2 SQIVND (reference sequence). This CDR3 has 12 amino acids. Trimming cost V 9 bases and J 4 bases, with 12 bases left between them. CDR3 coding DNA: TGTGCCAGCACAAAGGCGGTCTATGGCTACACCTTC. As protein: CASTKAVYGYTF.

This clone was counted only a few times. The V call is TRBV5-6, the J call TRBJ1-2; D might be TRBD1 (6 bases). The CDR3 loop spans 15 amino acids. Germline CDR1 and CDR2: SGHDT and YYEEEE. The V and J ends lost 1 base and 2 bases respectively, with 12 bases between them. The CDR3 protein is CASSLLPGENYGYTF. In nucleotides, the CDR3 is TGTGCCAGCAGCTTGCTTCCAGGGGAGAACTATGGCTACACCTTC.

This clone was observed a few times. The rearrangement joins TRBV18 to TRBJ1-1; 12 nucleotides line up with TRBD1. Trimming removed 3 bases from V and 3 bases from J; junction bases left unmatched: 5. The germline gives CDR1 KGHSH, CDR2 LQKENI. CDR3 length: 16 residues. The chain's CDR3 is CASSPGTGGAYTEAFF. The CDR3, as DNA: TGTGCCAGCTCACCCGGGACAGGGGGCGCGTACACTGAAGCTTTCTTT.

In this sample, this clone turned up a few times. The V gene is TRBV4-3, the J gene TRBJ2-1; D gene unclear. From germline, CDR1 is LGHNA and CDR2 YSLEER. This CDR3 is 15 amino acids long. Trimming took off 1 base at V and 6 bases at J, with 13 bases between the two ends. The CDR3 region has the DNA TGCGCCAGCAGCCAAGTACTACGGCCCGCCAATGAGCAGTTCTTC. It is translated as CASSQVLRPANEQFF.

The V gene is TRBV9, the J gene TRBJ2-3; the match to TRBD2 covers 10 bases. Germline CDR1 and CDR2: SGDLS and YYNGEE. The CDR3 is 17 amino acids. The V and J ends lost 0 bases and 2 bases, in that order; junction bases with no gene match: 6. CDR3 in amino acids: CASSVVPSGGPTDTQYF. The DNA for the CDR3 is TGTGCCAGCAGCGTAGTTCCTAGCGGGGGACCCACAGATACGCAGTATTTT. Drawing the rest from reference TRBV9 and TRBJ2-3, the complete variable domain is DSGVTQTPKHLITATGQRVTLRCSPRSGDLSVYWYQQSLDQGLQFLIQYYNGEERAKGNILERFSAQQFPDLHSELNLSSLELGDSALYFCASSVVPSGGPTDTQYFGPGTRLTVL.

This sequence joins TRBV5-6 and TRBJ2-5; 12 bases are a match to TRBD2. The junction had 8 bases not matched to a gene; V was cut back by 1 base and J by 4 bases. The CDR3 is 17 residues long. Germline CDR1 is SGHDT and CDR2 is YYEEEE. CDR3 region: CASSLTPSGGVGETQYF. CDR3 bases: TGTGCCAGCAGCTTGACTCCTAGCGGGGGGGTCGGAGAGACCCAGTACTTC.